The 5 T cell receptor beta chains reported below all come from one sample, sequenced in a study of T cells in Graves' hyperthyroidism and ophthalmopathy. The source material, RNA transcripts, was used to amplify TCR beta CDR3 regions. First-round RT-PCR of the TCR CDR3 relied on the HTBI primer set. TCRdb analysed the multiplex PCR reads with MiXCR anew, one entry per CDR3 protein. The table includes 540,000 or so distinct CDR3 sequences, 15% to 18% detected once. The specimen sequenced was blood. These receptor sequences come from a woman in her 30s with Graves' hyperthyroidism.

CDR3 in amino acids: CASSRQGRPGELFF. The CDR3 nucleotides are TGTGCCAGCAGCCGACAGGGTAGACCCGGGGAGCTGTTTTTT. The J gene is TRBJ2-2, the V gene TRBV6-2 or TRBV6-3; 7 bases fit TRBD1. The CDR3 loop spans 14 amino acids. The junction had 7 bases not matched to a gene; V was cut back by 6 bases and J by 6 bases. The germline gives CDR1 MNHEY, CDR2 SVGEGT.

This clonotype showed up many times. The V call is TRBV5-1, the J call TRBJ2-1; 9 positions match TRBD1. Looked up from germline, CDR1 is SGHRS and CDR2 is YFSETQ. The CDR3 runs 15 residues. Trimming removed 2 bases from V and 7 bases from J; junction bases left unmatched: 7. CDR3 region: CASSLTGTGMNEQFF. The CDR3 nucleotides read TGCGCCAGCAGCTTAACAGGGACAGGGATGAATGAGCAGTTCTTC.

A few counts support this clonotype. V is TRBV15 and J is TRBJ1-5; 7 bases match TRBD1. V gave up 4 bases and J gave up 5 bases; unmatched junction bases: 11. The CDR3 has 16 amino acids. Germline-derived CDR1 and CDR2 are LNHNV and YYDKDF (reference sequence). The CDR3 here is CATSTWAGQKDQPQHF. In DNA form, the CDR3 reads TGTGCCACCAGCACATGGGCGGGACAGAAAGATCAGCCCCAGCATTTT.

This clonotype was recorded many times. The CDR3 DNA is TGTGCCAGCAGCCCTAGAAGCCGGGAGGACAATGAGCAGTTCTTC. This encodes CASSPRSREDNEQFF. This rearrangement joins TRBV9 to TRBJ2-1, with TRBD2 matching over 7 bases. CDR1 SGDLS and CDR2 YYNGEE come from the germline V gene. V lost 4 bases and J lost 5; bases outside the gene matches: 9. The CDR3 contains 15 residues.

At least ten counts were recorded for this clonotype. V usage is TRBV6-2 or TRBV6-3 and J usage is TRBJ2-7, with D perhaps TRBD1 or TRBD2 (5 bases each). Trimming stripped 0 bases from V and 1 base from J, with 13 bases between. CDR1 and CDR2 (germline): MNHEY, SVGEGT. The length of the CDR3 is 16 residues. This CDR3 reads CASSYSRGTGSYEQYF. The CDR3 DNA sequence: TGTGCCAGCAGTTACTCGAGGGGCACAGGATCCTACGAGCAGTACTTC.